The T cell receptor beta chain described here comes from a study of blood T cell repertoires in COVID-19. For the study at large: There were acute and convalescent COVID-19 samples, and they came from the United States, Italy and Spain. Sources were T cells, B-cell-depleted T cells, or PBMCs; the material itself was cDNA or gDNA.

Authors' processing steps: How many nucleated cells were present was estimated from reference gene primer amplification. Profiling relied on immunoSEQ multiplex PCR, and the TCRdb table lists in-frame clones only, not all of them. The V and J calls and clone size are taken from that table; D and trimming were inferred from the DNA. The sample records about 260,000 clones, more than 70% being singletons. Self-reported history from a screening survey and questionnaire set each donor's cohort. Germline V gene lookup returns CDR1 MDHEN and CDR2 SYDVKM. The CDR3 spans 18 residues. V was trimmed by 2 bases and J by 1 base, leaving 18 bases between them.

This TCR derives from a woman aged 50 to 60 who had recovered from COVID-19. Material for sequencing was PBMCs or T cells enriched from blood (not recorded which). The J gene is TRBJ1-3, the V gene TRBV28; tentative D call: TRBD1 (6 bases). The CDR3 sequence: CASSLSQGTYSSGNTIYF. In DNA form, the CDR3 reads TGTGCCAGCAGTTTAAGTCAGGGGACGTACTCTTCTGGAAACACCATATATTTT.